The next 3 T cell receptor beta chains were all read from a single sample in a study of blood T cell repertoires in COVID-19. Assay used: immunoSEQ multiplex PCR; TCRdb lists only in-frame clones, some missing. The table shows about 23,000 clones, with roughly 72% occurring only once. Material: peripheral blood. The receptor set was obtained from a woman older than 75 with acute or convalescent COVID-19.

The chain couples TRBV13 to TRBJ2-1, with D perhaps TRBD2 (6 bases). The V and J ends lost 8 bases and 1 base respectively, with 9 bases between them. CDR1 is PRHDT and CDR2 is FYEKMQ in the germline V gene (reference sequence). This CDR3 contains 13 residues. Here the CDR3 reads CASQGLSYNEQFF. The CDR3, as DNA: TGTGCCAGCCAAGGACTATCCTACAATGAGCAGTTCTTC.

The CDR3: CASSSVREGLQQYF. CDR3 nucleotides: TGTGCCAGCAGCTCGGTGCGGGAGGGCCTGCAGCAGTACTTC. V and J are TRBV11-2 and TRBJ2-7; 9 bases fit TRBD2. Trimming at V came to 4 bases and at J to 8 bases, leaving 9 bases not matched to a gene. Germline V CDR1 and CDR2: SGHAT, FQNNGV. This CDR3 contains 14 residues.

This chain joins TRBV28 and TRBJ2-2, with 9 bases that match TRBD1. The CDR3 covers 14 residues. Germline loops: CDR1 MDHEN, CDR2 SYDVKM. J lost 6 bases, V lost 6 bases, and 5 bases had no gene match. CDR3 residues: CASSLQGAPGELFF. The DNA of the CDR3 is TGTGCCAGCAGCTTACAGGGGGCTCCCGGGGAGCTGTTTTTT. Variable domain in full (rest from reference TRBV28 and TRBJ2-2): DVKVTQSSRYLVKRTGEKVFLECVQDMDHENMFWYRQDPGLGLRLIYFSYDVKMKEKGDIPEGYSVSREKKERFSLILESASTNQTSMYLCASSLQGAPGELFFGEGSRLTVL.